This TCR beta chain was obtained from a study of T cell repertoires in cytomegalovirus infection. TCRdb redid the calling of the reads with MiXCR, one entry per CDR3 protein. The data show approximately 240,000 distinct CDR3 sequences, 9% to 15% seen once. This clonotype showed up many times. As yet, its antigen is unknown. The germline V and J ends were trimmed by 3 bases and 3 bases, with 18 bases remaining between them. Germline V gives CDR1 MDHEN, CDR2 SYDVKM. The CDR3 is 17 residues long. Findings and limits, study-wide: HLA-C-restricted CMV clonotypes gave the most frequent clonotype in two of eight donors.

This chain connects TRBV28 to TRBJ2-1; tentatively, D is TRBD1 or TRBD2 (6 bases each). The sample comprised PBMCs. This clonotype was obtained from a human donor in good health (CMV status not recorded). Some clones in this sample may be carry-over from other donors' samples. CDR3 region: CASSLGRGTRIYNEQFF. The CDR3 DNA sequence: TGTGCCAGCAGTTTGGGGCGCGGGACACGAATCTACAATGAGCAGTTCTTC.